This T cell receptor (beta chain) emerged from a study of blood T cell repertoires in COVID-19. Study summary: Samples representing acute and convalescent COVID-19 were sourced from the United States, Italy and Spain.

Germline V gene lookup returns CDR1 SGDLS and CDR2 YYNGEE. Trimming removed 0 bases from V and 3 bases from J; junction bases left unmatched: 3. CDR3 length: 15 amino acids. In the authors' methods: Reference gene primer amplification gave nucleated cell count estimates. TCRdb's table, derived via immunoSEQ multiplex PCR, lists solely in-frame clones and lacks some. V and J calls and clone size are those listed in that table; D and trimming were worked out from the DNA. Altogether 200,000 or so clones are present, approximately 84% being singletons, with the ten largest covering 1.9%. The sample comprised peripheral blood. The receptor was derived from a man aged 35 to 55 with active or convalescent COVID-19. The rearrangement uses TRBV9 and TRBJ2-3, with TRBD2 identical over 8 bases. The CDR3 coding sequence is TGTGCCAGCAGCGTAGACGGGAGGGCGACAGATACGCAGTATTTT. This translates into CASSVDGRATDTQYF.